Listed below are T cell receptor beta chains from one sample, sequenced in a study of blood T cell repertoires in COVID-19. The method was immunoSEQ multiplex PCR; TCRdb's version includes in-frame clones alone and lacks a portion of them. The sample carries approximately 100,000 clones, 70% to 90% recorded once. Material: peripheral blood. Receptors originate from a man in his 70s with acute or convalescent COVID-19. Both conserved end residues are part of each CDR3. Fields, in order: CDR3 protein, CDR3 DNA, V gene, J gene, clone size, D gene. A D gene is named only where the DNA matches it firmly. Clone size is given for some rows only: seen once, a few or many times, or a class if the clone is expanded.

CASSSRRGAVGTGELFF	TGTGCCAGCAGCTCCCGTCGGGGGGCGGTTGGAACCGGGGAGCTGTTTTTT	TRBV7-9	TRBJ2-2	once	-
CASSASTSGGSDTQYF	TGTGCCAGCAGTGCATCGACTAGCGGGGGGTCAGATACGCAGTATTTT	TRBV6-4	TRBJ2-3	-	TRBD2
CASSPGQGAMNTEAFF	TGTGCCAGTAGCCCGGGACAGGGGGCAATGAACACTGAAGCTTTCTTT	TRBV19	TRBJ1-1	-	TRBD1
CASSSRGEVTFNNYGYTF	TGTGCCAGCAGCTCCAGGGGCGAAGTTACATTTAATAACTATGGCTACACCTTC	TRBV7-2	TRBJ1-2	-	-
CASSPSGGMGNTIYF	TGCGCCAGCAGCCCTTCCGGGGGGATGGGAAACACCATATATTTT	TRBV5-1	TRBJ1-3	-	-
CASSQGGRGQETQYF	TGCGCCAGCAGCCAAGGGGGTCGGGGCCAAGAGACCCAGTACTTC	TRBV4-1	TRBJ2-5	-	-
CASSRASNGPDTQYF	TGTGCCAGTAGTAGGGCCAGCAATGGTCCAGATACGCAGTATTTT	TRBV19	TRBJ2-3	few	-
CASSLPGPEAFF	TGCGCCAGCAGCTTGCCTGGCCCTGAAGCTTTCTTT	TRBV5-1	TRBJ1-1	-	-
CASSIMTGGYGYTF	TGTGCCAGCAGCATAATGACAGGGGGGTATGGCTACACCTTC	TRBV7-8	TRBJ1-2	-	TRBD1
CASSLVKAGSDTQYF	TGCGCCAGCAGCTTGGTGAAAGCAGGGTCAGATACGCAGTATTTT	TRBV5-1	TRBJ2-3	once	-
CAWSPQGSTEAFF	TGTGCCTGGAGCCCACAGGGGAGCACTGAAGCTTTCTTT	TRBV30	TRBJ1-1	-	TRBD1
CASSPGTQNEKLFF	TGCGCCAGCAGCCCTGGGACACAAAATGAAAAACTGTTTTTT	TRBV5-1	TRBJ1-4	-	-
CASSATGNTALKNTIYF	TGTGCCAGCAGTGCAACGGGAAACACCGCTCTAAAAAACACCATATATTTT	TRBV2	TRBJ1-3	-	-
CASSLPLNSPLHF	TGTGCCAGCAGTCTGCCACTTAATTCACCCCTCCACTTT	TRBV28	TRBJ1-6	once	-
CAIGYQGTNYGYTF	TGTGCCATCGGCTACCAGGGGACTAACTATGGCTACACCTTC	TRBV10-3	TRBJ1-2	-	-
CASSPGTASFSNQPQHF	TGTGCCAGCAGCCCCGGGACAGCCAGCTTCAGCAATCAGCCCCAGCATTTT	TRBV7-9	TRBJ1-5	few	TRBD1
CASWDRTYSNQPQHF	TGTGCCAGCTGGGACAGAACTTATAGCAATCAGCCCCAGCATTTT	TRBV6-5	TRBJ1-5	few	TRBD1
CASSQGREGQPQHF	TGTGCCAGCAGCCAAGGCAGGGAAGGCCAGCCCCAGCATTTT	TRBV3-1/TRBV3-2	TRBJ1-5	-	-
CASRRDRVQPQHF	TGTGCCAGCAGAAGGGACAGGGTGCAGCCCCAGCATTTT	TRBV28	TRBJ1-5	-	TRBD1
CASSPRVGSYYGYTF	TGTGCCAGCAGCCCCAGGGTGGGATCATACTATGGCTACACCTTC	TRBV5-4	TRBJ1-2	-	-
CASSLKAGVNEQFF	TGTGCCAGCAGTTTAAAGGCAGGGGTGAATGAGCAGTTCTTC	TRBV27	TRBJ2-1	-	-
CASSVPGTSGANVLTF	TGTGCCAGCAGTGTGCCCGGGACATCTGGGGCCAACGTCCTGACTTTC	TRBV25-1	TRBJ2-6	-	-
CASSPGTERNTEAFF	TGTGCCAGTAGCCCCGGGACAGAGAGGAACACTGAAGCTTTCTTT	TRBV19	TRBJ1-1	-	TRBD1
CASSMGRRGSNTEAFF	TGTGCCAGTAGTATGGGTAGAAGGGGCTCGAACACTGAAGCTTTCTTT	TRBV19	TRBJ1-1	-	-
CASSVPSGGADTQYF	TGTGCCAGTAGTGTCCCTAGCGGGGGGGCAGATACGCAGTATTTT	TRBV19	TRBJ2-3	-	TRBD2
CASSHSGSGGPTYEQYF	TGTGCCAGCAGCCACAGCGGTAGCGGGGGCCCCACCTACGAGCAGTACTTC	TRBV11-2	TRBJ2-7	-	TRBD2
CASRLEPGPGELFF	TGTGCCAGCAGGCTTGAGCCGGGTCCCGGGGAGCTGTTTTTT	TRBV5-5	TRBJ2-2	-	-
CASSELGRADNSPLHF	TGTGCCAGCAGTGAATTGGGCAGGGCAGATAATTCACCCCTCCACTTT	TRBV6-1	TRBJ1-6	few	-
CASSLAQGDTEAFF	TGTGCCAGCAGCTTAGCACAGGGGGACACTGAAGCTTTCTTT	TRBV7-9	TRBJ1-1	-	TRBD1
CASSPDRGRVYGYTF	TGTGCCAGCAGCCCGGACAGGGGGCGTGTCTATGGCTACACCTTC	TRBV3-1/TRBV3-2	TRBJ1-2	-	TRBD1
CASSLTGGNGYTF	TGTGCCAGCAGCTTAACAGGGGGCAATGGCTACACCTTC	TRBV5-5	TRBJ1-2	-	TRBD1
CASSADSLQGTQYF	TGTGCCAGCAGCGCGGACAGCTTGCAGGGTACGCAGTATTTT	TRBV9	TRBJ2-3	once	-
CASSNSGGRLNEQFF	TGTGCCAGCAGTAATAGCGGGGGCAGACTCAATGAGCAGTTCTTC	TRBV28	TRBJ2-1	-	TRBD2
CASSELASEVPQHF	TGTGCCAGCAGTGAATTAGCTTCGGAGGTGCCCCAGCATTTT	TRBV6-1	TRBJ1-5	-	-
CASRSDRGPINYGYTF	TGTGCCAGCAGAAGCGACAGGGGGCCAATAAACTATGGCTACACCTTC	TRBV5-6	TRBJ1-2	-	TRBD1
CASRQTSSYNSPLHF	TGTGCCAGCCGACAGACCAGCTCCTATAATTCACCCCTCCACTTT	TRBV6-4	TRBJ1-6	-	-
CASSPTGGTGNTIYF	TGTGCCAGCAGCCCAACAGGGGGGACTGGAAACACCATATATTTT	TRBV3-1/TRBV3-2	TRBJ1-3	-	TRBD1
CASSGAGTSRSSYTF	TGTGCCAGCAGCGGCGCTGGGACAAGTCGTTCCAGCTACACCTTC	TRBV28	TRBJ1-2	-	-
CASSRGSDAEAFF	TGTGCCAGCAGCCGAGGCTCTGACGCTGAAGCTTTCTTT	TRBV6-5	TRBJ1-1	-	-
CASSRYTLGASSSSYEQYF	TGTGCCAGCAGTCGATATACCCTGGGGGCATCTAGTTCCTCCTACGAGCAGTACTTC	TRBV6-6	TRBJ2-7	-	-